The 18 T cell receptor beta chains reported below all come from one sample, sequenced in a study of shared clonotypes between healthy human individuals. Repertoires were generated with immunoSEQ multiplex PCR, while TCRdb's copy carries only in-frame clones and drops some. Of around 500,000 clones listed, around three quarters are singletons. The specimen sequenced was PBMCs. The source is a woman aged 40-49 years in good health. Some clones in this sample may be carry-over from other donors' samples.

The rearrangement joins TRBV27 to TRBJ1-2; 8 bases line up with TRBD1. The CDR3 spans 13 residues. CDR1 MNHEY and CDR2 SMNVEV come from the germline V gene (reference sequence). The ends lost 6 bases at V and 9 bases at J; junction bases unmatched: 9. CDR3 loop: CASRVTGGISYTF. CDR3 sequence (DNA): TGTGCCAGCAGGGTAACAGGGGGTATCAGCTACACCTTC.

The rearrangement joins TRBV9 to TRBJ2-6, with a weak D call TRBD1 (6 bases). The V gene's germline CDR1 is SGDLS and CDR2 YYNGEE. The CDR3 is 17 amino acids. Deletions cut 1 base from V and 0 bases from J, with 11 bases between. In DNA, the CDR3 is TGTGCCAGCAGCGTACAGGGGAGAGCCTCTGGGGCCAACGTCCTGACTTTC. It encodes CASSVQGRASGANVLTF. The full variable domain, rest sourced from reference TRBV9 and TRBJ2-6, is DSGVTQTPKHLITATGQRVTLRCSPRSGDLSVYWYQQSLDQGLQFLIQYYNGEERAKGNILERFSAQQFPDLHSELNLSSLELGDSALYFCASSVQGRASGANVLTFGAGSRLTVL.

A few counts support this clone. As DNA, the CDR3 is TGTGCCAGCAGGGAGCGGGAGGGCCGTACCGGGGAGCTGTTTTTT. Protein: CASREREGRTGELFF. This chain joins TRBV6-5 and TRBJ2-2; the match to TRBD2 covers 10 bases. CDR1 and CDR2 from the germline V gene are MNHEY and SVGAGI. The trim removed 6 bases at V and 5 bases at J, leaving 6 bases unmatched. The length of the CDR3 is 15 residues.

The genes are TRBV4-2 and TRBJ1-4; D gene unclear. The CDR3 is 14 residues long. Germline loops: CDR1 LGHNA, CDR2 YNFKEQ. Trimming cost V 1 base and J 8 bases, with 11 bases left between them. The CDR3 sequence is CASSQGQGGEKLFF. In DNA, the CDR3 is TGTGCCAGCAGCCAAGGGCAAGGTGGAGAAAAACTGTTTTTT.

The chain employs TRBV30 and TRBJ1-1; TRBD1 matches 7 bases. The CDR3 has 13 amino acids. Germline V gene data show CDR1 as GTSNPN and CDR2 as SVGIG (reference sequence). V lost 4 bases, J lost 1 base, and 3 bases stayed unmatched. The CDR3 spells CAWNPGGNTEAFF. The CDR3 coding sequence is TGTGCCTGGAACCCAGGGGGGAACACTGAAGCTTTCTTT.

The gene calls are TRBV5-1 and TRBJ2-1; D uncertain. The germline V and J ends were trimmed by 4 bases and 5 bases, with 13 bases remaining between them. This CDR3 is 14 amino acids long. CDR1 and CDR2 from the germline V gene are SGHRS and YFSETQ. The CDR3 DNA reads TGCGCCAGCAGCACCATATCTACGGACAATGAGCAGTTCTTC. Its translation is CASSTISTDNEQFF. Full variable domain (outside the CDR3, taken from reference TRBV5-1 and TRBJ2-1): KAGVTQTPRYLIKTRGQQVTLSCSPISGHRSVSWYQQTPGQGLQFLFEYFSETQRNKGNFPGRFSGRQFSNSRSEMNVSTLELGDSALYLCASSTISTDNEQFFGPGTRLTVL.

This rearrangement joins TRBV11-1 to TRBJ1-5; 7 bases fit TRBD1. CDR1 is SGHAT, CDR2 FQDESV, per germline (reference sequence). CDR3 size: 14 residues. V gave up 4 bases and J gave up 7 bases; unmatched junction bases: 7. The CDR3 loop reads CASSWTGVNQPQHF. The CDR3 coding sequence is TGTGCCAGCAGCTGGACAGGAGTAAACCAGCCCCAGCATTTT.

This rearrangement joins TRBV9 to TRBJ2-7, with TRBD1 matching over 11 bases. Per germline, CDR1 SGDLS and CDR2 YYNGEE. The CDR3 has 15 amino acids. J gave up 3 bases and V 2 bases, and 4 bases lay outside the gene matches. The CDR3 nucleotides are TGTGCCAGCAGCGTGGACAGGGGGCCGTTCTACGAGCAGTACTTC. It yields the protein CASSVDRGPFYEQYF.

This chain joins TRBV11-1 and TRBJ2-1; D is perhaps TRBD1 (6 bases). Trimming shortened V by 5 bases and J by 4 bases, and 6 bases separated the two germline ends. This CDR3 has 12 amino acids. Germline lookup yields CDR1 SGHAT and CDR2 FQDESV (reference sequence). The CDR3 is CASSGQYNEQFF. The CDR3 DNA reads as TGTGCCAGCAGCGGACAGTACAATGAGCAGTTCTTC.

The rearrangement joins TRBV19 to TRBJ2-3, with 11 bases that match TRBD1. Germline assignment: CDR1 LNHDA and CDR2 SQIVND (reference sequence). The length of the CDR3 is 15 residues. The trim removed 6 bases at V and 4 bases at J, leaving 6 bases unmatched. The CDR3 is CASSSGTGGSDTQYF. The CDR3 DNA sequence: TGTGCCAGTAGCTCCGGGACAGGGGGGTCAGATACGCAGTATTTT.

The CDR3 loop is CAWSRMGQNYGYTF. As DNA, the CDR3 is TGTGCCTGGAGCCGCATGGGACAGAACTATGGCTACACCTTC. V and J are TRBV30 and TRBJ1-2, with 7 bases lining up with TRBD1. Germline V lookup: CDR1 GTSNPN, CDR2 SVGIG (reference sequence). The CDR3 runs 14 residues. Unmatched junction bases numbered 6, after V lost 3 bases and J lost 2 bases.

This clone was recorded at least ten times. CDR3 amino acids: CAISETSGRYEQYF. The CDR3 DNA reads as TGTGCCATCAGTGAGACTAGCGGGAGGTACGAGCAGTACTTC. The V gene is TRBV10-3, the J gene TRBJ2-5; 12 bases agree with TRBD2. Judging by the DNA end, TRBJ2-7 fits better; the J call may be wrong. The CDR3 loop spans 14 amino acids. CDR1 and CDR2 (germline): ENHRY, SYGVKD.

CDR3: CASSHSLSGANVLTF. In DNA form, the CDR3 reads TGCGCCAGCAGCCACAGCCTCTCTGGGGCCAACGTCCTGACTTTC. The chain recombines TRBV5-1 with TRBJ2-6, with no clear D. V was trimmed by 4 bases and J by 0 bases, leaving 8 bases between them. The CDR3 contains 15 residues. Germline values: CDR1 SGHRS, CDR2 YFSETQ.

This chain connects TRBV2 to TRBJ2-2; 11 bases are a match to TRBD2. The CDR3 extends over 15 amino acids. The trim removed 4 bases at V and 4 bases at J, leaving 2 bases unmatched. CDR1 is SNHLY, CDR2 FYNNEI, per germline. CDR3 residues: CASSGGTSGTGELFF. In DNA form, the CDR3 reads TGTGCCAGCAGTGGCGGGACTAGCGGCACCGGGGAGCTGTTTTTT.

The CDR3 DNA follows: TGTGCCAGCAGAGTAGCGGGAAGCTCCTACAATGAGCAGTTCTTC. This codes for CASRVAGSSYNEQFF. The chain couples TRBV6-5 to TRBJ2-1; 8 positions match TRBD2. The CDR3 consists of 15 residues. The V gene's germline CDR1 is MNHEY and CDR2 SVGAGI. V was pared by 6 bases and J by 0 bases, with 4 bases of the junction left unmatched.

A single count supports this clone. The chain has TRBV14 and TRBJ1-2; no reliable D call. This CDR3 spans 14 amino acids. V lost 1 base to trimming and J lost 3 bases, with 9 bases between them. Germline CDR1 SGHDN, CDR2 FVKESK. CDR3 residues: CASSQAGFYYGYTF. CDR3 sequence (DNA): TGTGCCAGCAGCCAAGCAGGTTTTTACTATGGCTACACCTTC.

The rearrangement uses TRBV5-5 and TRBJ2-5, with D perhaps matching TRBD2 (6 bases). V was trimmed by 4 bases and J by 5 bases, leaving 12 bases between them. Per germline, CDR1 SGHKS and CDR2 YYEKEE (reference sequence). The CDR3 is 13 residues long. The CDR3 coding sequence is TGTGCCAGCAGCCCGGGGGTATCCGAGACCCAGTACTTC. Translating it yields CASSPGVSETQYF. The variable domain in full, completed from reference TRBV5-5 and TRBJ2-5, reads DAGVTQSPTHLIKTRGQQVTLRCSPISGHKSVSWYQQVLGQGPQFIFQYYEKEERGRGNFPDRFSARQFPNYSSELNVNALLLGDSALYLCASSPGVSETQYFGPGTRLLVL.

This clone was observed a few times. This chain joins TRBV28 and TRBJ2-1; 13 bases map to TRBD2. Trimming removed 7 bases from V and 4 bases from J; junction bases left unmatched: 16. Germline CDR1 reads MDHEN; CDR2 reads SYDVKM. The CDR3 is 19 amino acids. The CDR3 is CASIQAGLAGVVGYNEQFF. DNA for the CDR3: TGTGCCAGCATCCAGGCCGGACTAGCGGGAGTAGTCGGGTACAATGAGCAGTTCTTC.